The clone carrying this T cell receptor beta chain was found many times. The sample originates from a study of T-cell reconstitution after alpha-beta-depleted transplantation in children. TCRbeta library construction was performed incorporating unique molecular identifiers. TCRdb recomputed calls from the PCR reads with MiXCR, one row per CDR3 protein. This table holds approximately 510,000 distinct CDR3 sequences, approximately 20% found once. Trimming took 3 bases from V and 3 from J; bases not matched to a gene: 5. This CDR3 has 16 residues. Germline V CDR1 and CDR2: MDHEN, SYDVKM. The receptor's source is a human donor who donated a stem cell graft to a child with acute lymphoblastic leukemia. The sample here was PBMCs from the stem cell graft donor, taken from the stem cell graft. The chain employs TRBV28 and TRBJ1-1; 12 bases fit TRBD1. The CDR3 sequence: CASSLSGQGAYTEAFF. In nucleotides, the CDR3 is TGTGCCAGCAGTTTGTCGGGACAGGGGGCATACACTGAAGCTTTCTTT.